There are a few counts of the clone carrying this T cell receptor beta chain. This sample is part of a study of Graves' ophthalmopathy and Graves' hyperthyroidism. RNA transcripts were the template, and TCR beta CDR3 regions were amplified from them. An initial RT-PCR round employing HTBI primers preceded a second-round multiplex PCR. TCRdb re-derived calls from the multiplex PCR reads in MiXCR, one entry per CDR3 protein. This table has fewer than 350,000 distinct CDR3 sequences, roughly 17% appearing once. Germline CDR1 LGHDT, CDR2 YNNKEL (reference sequence). V dropped 6 bases and J dropped 5 bases, with 19 bases sitting between them. The CDR3 consists of 15 residues.

What was sequenced was peripheral blood. The V and J genes are TRBV3-1 and TRBJ2-5; D not certain. This receptor was obtained from an adult man with Graves' ophthalmopathy. The CDR3 DNA reads TGTGCCAGCAGTCTATCCGACAACCTTAAGGAGACCCAGTACTTC. This codes for CASSLSDNLKETQYF.